A single sample gave rise to the 14 T cell receptor beta chains below, sequenced in a study of T cell repertoires in cytomegalovirus infection. For these receptors, no antigen is known. MiXCR, run by TCRdb on the reads, gives a single entry per CDR3 protein. The profile shows hundreds of thousands of distinct CDR3 sequences, less than 35% of them singletons. The specimen comprised cultured CD8+ T cells from PBMCs, sampled from culture after CMV antigen stimulation. Source of these receptors: a human donor in good health (CMV status not recorded). Some clones in this sample may be carry-over from other donors' samples.

This clonotype appeared a few times. CDR3: CASSFVESKYTEAFF. In DNA form, the CDR3 reads TGTGCCAGCAGCTTCGTCGAAAGTAAATACACTGAAGCTTTCTTT. The chain recombines TRBV5-6 with TRBJ1-1; D gene ambiguous. Trimming left V 2 bases short and J 3 bases short, with 14 bases between. This CDR3 spans 15 amino acids. Germline lookup yields CDR1 SGHDT and CDR2 YYEEEE.

In this sample, this clonotype turned up many times. The rearrangement links TRBV19 to TRBJ2-1; D is unresolved. The CDR3 consists of 14 residues. V gave up 7 bases and J gave up 6 bases, with 16 bases separating them. Per the germline V gene, CDR1 is LNHDA and CDR2 is SQIVND (reference sequence). In DNA form, the CDR3 reads TGTGCCAGTACCGACCGCCCGTGGGGCAATGAGCAGTTCTTC. Translated: CASTDRPWGNEQFF.

This clonotype was picked up a small number of times. The chain joins TRBV6-6 to TRBJ2-2, with D possibly being TRBD2 (6 bases). The V end was cut by 4 bases, the J end by 1 base, with 7 bases between. The germline V gene has CDR1 MNHNY and CDR2 SVGAGI (reference sequence). The CDR3 length is 14 residues. The DNA for the CDR3 is TGTGCCAGCAGTTGGGAGGAGAACACCGGGGAGCTGTTTTTT. It encodes CASSWEENTGELFF.

This clonotype was recorded many times. The chain couples TRBV27 to TRBJ1-1, with D perhaps TRBD1 (5 bases). This CDR3 has 17 residues. The germline V gene has CDR1 MNHEY and CDR2 SMNVEV (reference sequence). The V gene lost 5 bases and the J gene lost 1 base, with 20 bases spanning the gap. The CDR3 DNA reads TGTGCCAGCAGTCTCGGGACTCCCGGGGTCGGGAACACTGAAGCTTTCTTT. Amino acids: CASSLGTPGVGNTEAFF.

The chain employs TRBV7-8 and TRBJ1-2; D remains unclear. V was pared by 5 bases and J by 0 bases, with 13 bases between. CDR1 and CDR2 (germline): SGHVS, FQNEAQ. The CDR3 spans 15 residues. The CDR3 region has the DNA TGTGCCAGCAGCCACCAGAAGTTAGCTAACTATGGCTACACCTTC. Its protein is CASSHQKLANYGYTF.

The chain employs TRBV7-9 and TRBJ2-6, with 10 bases lining up with TRBD1. CDR1 SEHNR and CDR2 FQNEAQ come from the germline V gene (reference sequence). Losses at the gene ends were 5 bases for V and 3 bases for J; bases not matched to a gene: 4. There are 16 residues in the CDR3. The CDR3 spells CASSTGQGIGANVLTF. CDR3 in DNA: TGTGCCAGCAGCACGGGACAGGGGATTGGGGCCAACGTCCTGACTTTC.

The CDR3 loop reads CASSSSPGTDYSGANVLTF. The CDR3 DNA follows: TGTGCCAGCAGCTCCTCCCCCGGGACGGACTACTCTGGGGCCAACGTCCTGACTTTC. The rearrangement joins TRBV7-6 to TRBJ2-6, with TRBD2 as a possible D gene (6 bases). The V end was cut by 4 bases, the J end by 0 bases, with 19 bases between. Germline V CDR1 and CDR2: SGHVS, FNYEAQ. The CDR3 is made up of 19 amino acids.

This clonotype showed up many times. This chain links TRBV7-2 with TRBJ1-1, with a tentative D call TRBD1 (6 bases). The CDR3 runs to 13 residues. The V gene lost 5 bases and the J gene lost 8 bases, with 15 bases spanning the gap. Germline V gene sequence: CDR1 SGHTA, CDR2 FQGNSA. DNA of the CDR3: TGTGCCAGCAGCGTGGACAGCATTCCCGAAGCTTTCTTT. Protein product: CASSVDSIPEAFF.

This clonotype has a count of ten or more. The chain is built from TRBV7-6 and TRBJ2-1, with 7 bases identical to TRBD1. The V segment lost 6 bases and the J segment 8 bases; nucleotides outside the gene matches: 10. This CDR3 contains 14 residues. Germline V gene data show CDR1 as SGHVS and CDR2 as FNYEAQ. CDR3 sequence: CASSHRQGPDEQFF. The CDR3 region has the DNA TGTGCCAGCAGTCACAGACAGGGTCCCGATGAGCAGTTCTTC.

This clonotype was detected only a few times. This sequence joins TRBV6-1 and TRBJ1-2; maybe TRBD1 (5 bases). CDR1 MNHNS and CDR2 SASEGT come from the germline V gene. V was cut by 6 bases and J by 4 bases, with 18 bases left in between. The CDR3 is made up of 15 amino acids. As DNA, the CDR3 is TGTGCCAGCAGGCCCGAAGTTGGGGGGTCCTATGGCTACACCTTC. Encoded protein: CASRPEVGGSYGYTF.

The rearrangement joins TRBV12-3 or TRBV12-4 to TRBJ2-1; D is perhaps TRBD1 (5 bases). The CDR3 sequence is 15 residues long. Trimming removed 3 bases from V and 6 bases from J, with 15 bases in between. The chain's CDR3 is CASSLNSQGSNEQFF. The CDR3 DNA is TGTGCCAGCAGTTTGAATTCCCAGGGCAGCAATGAGCAGTTCTTC.

The chain is built from TRBV20-1 and TRBJ2-7, with TRBD1 matching 8 bases. The CDR3 extends over 15 amino acids. J was trimmed by 3 bases and V by 5 bases; bases with no gene match: 12. The germline CDR1 and CDR2 sequences are DFQATT and SNEGSKA (reference sequence). The chain's CDR3 is CSASSPGQDLYEQYF. The CDR3 nucleotides are TGCAGTGCTTCTTCCCCGGGACAGGACCTCTACGAGCAGTACTTC.

This clonotype was seen many times. The J gene is TRBJ2-7, the V gene TRBV7-2, with 8 positions matching TRBD1. The CDR3 totals 14 residues. Trimming took 0 bases from V and 3 from J; bases not matched to a gene: 1. The V gene's germline CDR1 is SGHTA and CDR2 FQGNSA. As DNA, the CDR3 is TGTGCCAGCAGCTTAGCGGACAGGGTCTACGAGCAGTACGTC. Its translation is CASSLADRVYEQYV.

This CDR3 reads CASSSPGQVDYGYTF. DNA for the CDR3: TGCGCCAGCAGCTCCCCCGGACAGGTGGACTATGGCTACACCTTC. V gene TRBV4-1 combines with J gene TRBJ1-2; 7 bases are shared with TRBD1. Trimming at V came to 5 bases and at J to 3 bases, leaving 9 bases not matched to a gene. This CDR3 comprises 15 residues. Germline V CDR1 and CDR2: MGHRA, YSYEKL.